This section outlines one TCR beta chain sequence together with its context. Following RNA extraction, reverse transcription yielded cDNA that acted as the sequencing template. The assay was immunoSEQ multiplex PCR, and TCRdb's table has in-frame clones only and misses some. The profile shows about 190,000 clones, around three fifths of them singletons. The CDR3 has 12 amino acids. The V and J ends lost 0 bases and 9 bases respectively, with 6 bases between them. The germline gives CDR1 MNHNS, CDR2 SASEGT. Treatment of the sample: oral pan-JAK inhibitor, 5-10 mg twice daily. These data belong to a study of CD8+ T cells in alopecia areata.

The gene calls are TRBV6-1 and TRBJ2-1; D uncertain. This specimen consisted of CD4+ T cells sorted from blood, obtained at week 4, from a patient treated with tofacitinib. This TCR was sampled from a human donor with alopecia areata. The CDR3 nucleotides read TGTGCCAGCAGTGAAGCGCTTACTGAGCAGTTCTTC. Translating gives CASSEALTEQFF.